This T cell receptor beta chain was captured by sequencing in a study of T cell repertoires in cytomegalovirus infection. As for the study in general: Both a matching HLA type and CMV infection were indicated by public TCR beta signatures. General study points: The study identified carriers of CMV plus the relevant HLA from cumulative public TCR beta family frequency. CMV-specific HLA-C-restricted TCR beta clonotypes dominated the ex vivo response.

The germline V and J ends were trimmed by 1 base and 4 bases, with 8 bases remaining between them. The CDR3 has 13 amino acids. Germline V gene sequence: CDR1 SQVTM, CDR2 ANQGSEA. One entry per CDR3 protein, called by TCRdb with MiXCR from the reads. This table has about 400,000 distinct CDR3 sequences, less than 20% appearing once. In the case of this clonotype: Its antigen is not identified.

What was sequenced was PBMCs. The rearrangement uses TRBV29-1 and TRBJ1-5, with no clear D. This TCR came from a human donor in good health (CMV status not recorded). Some clones in this sample may be carry-over from other donors' samples. This chain's CDR3 is CSVEGAGNQPQHF. Written as DNA, the CDR3 is TGCAGCGTTGAAGGGGCAGGAAATCAGCCCCAGCATTTT.